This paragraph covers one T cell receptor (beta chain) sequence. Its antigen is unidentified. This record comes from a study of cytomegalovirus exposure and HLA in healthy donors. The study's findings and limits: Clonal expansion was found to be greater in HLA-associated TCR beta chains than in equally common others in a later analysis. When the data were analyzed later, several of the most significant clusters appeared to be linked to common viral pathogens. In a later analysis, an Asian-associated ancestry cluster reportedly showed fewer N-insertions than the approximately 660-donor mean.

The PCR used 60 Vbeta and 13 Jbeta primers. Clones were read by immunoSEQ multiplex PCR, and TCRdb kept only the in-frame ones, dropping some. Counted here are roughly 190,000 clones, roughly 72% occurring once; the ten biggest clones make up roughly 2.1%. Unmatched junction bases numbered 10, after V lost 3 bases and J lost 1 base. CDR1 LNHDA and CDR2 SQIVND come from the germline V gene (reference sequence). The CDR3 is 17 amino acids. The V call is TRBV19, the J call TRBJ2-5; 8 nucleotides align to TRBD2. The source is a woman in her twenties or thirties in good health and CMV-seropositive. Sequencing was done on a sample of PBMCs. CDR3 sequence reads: CASSIGGGRKAQETQYF. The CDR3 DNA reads TGTGCCAGTAGTATCGGGGGGGGGCGGAAGGCCCAAGAGACCCAGTACTTC.